Listed below are T cell receptor beta chains from one sample, sequenced in a study of blood T cells in healthy people across ages. TCRdb ran MiXCR on the 5' RACE reads and lists one entry per CDR3 protein. Of some 890,000 distinct CDR3 sequences detected, about 27% appear once; the ten largest clones hold roughly 10%. The data were also submitted as part of a second study, on T cells of mothers and their children.

Material for sequencing was blood. The receptors were sampled from a woman aged 40 to 50 in good health. Both conserved end residues are part of each CDR3. The order of the fields is J gene, D gene, clone size, V gene, CDR3 DNA, CDR3 protein. A D gene is named only where the DNA matches it firmly. A row's size may be missing; if present it is once, few, many or a size class.

TRBJ2-5	-	-	TRBV20-1	TGCAGTGCGGTCGGGGGAGCCCAGCAAGAGACCCAGTACTTC	CSAVGGAQQETQYF
TRBJ1-5	TRBD1	many	TRBV7-8	TGCGCCAGCAGCTTGGGTGACAGGGGCAATCAGCCCCAGCATTTT	CASSLGDRGNQPQHF
TRBJ1-4	-	many	TRBV27	TGTGCCAGCAGTAAAAGGGTTGGTGAAAAACTGTTTTTT	CASSKRVGEKLFF
TRBJ1-1	-	-	TRBV5-1	TGCGCCAGCAGGCCAAGGGGGACACCCGATCGGCGAGCCACCCACCCACTTGAGGCTTTCTTT	CASRPRGTPDRRATHPLEAFF
TRBJ2-7	-	-	TRBV18	TGTGCCAGCTCCACGCAGGAGTACGAGCAGTACTTC	CASSTQEYEQYF
TRBJ1-1	-	-	TRBV19	TGTGCCACTGCTAGGAGCAAAGGTTTGAACACTGAAGCTTTCTTT	CATARSKGLNTEAFF
TRBJ1-2	-	-	TRBV5-6	TGTGCCAGCAGCCCAAGGACAGCTCGGCGTTCGTATGGCTACACCTTC	CASSPRTARRSYGYTF
TRBJ2-1	-	many	TRBV29-1	TGCAGCGCCTCCGACCTGATAAGCCACAATGAGCAGTTCTTC	CSASDLISHNEQFF
TRBJ2-7	-	few	TRBV3-1	TGTGCCAGCAGCCAAGTTCGGGTGGGCGAGCAGTACTTC	CASSQVRVGEQYF
TRBJ1-5	TRBD1	few	TRBV19	TGTGCCAGTAGGAAAGGGACAGTTAGCAATCAGCCCCAGCATTTT	CASRKGTVSNQPQHF
TRBJ2-7	-	-	TRBV20-1	TGCAGTACCCATGCAAGGGGGGACAGCACCTACGAGCAGTACTTC	CSTHARGDSTYEQYF
TRBJ1-4	TRBD1	-	TRBV5-1	TGCGCCAGCAGTTCCCGACAGGGGGCTTATGAAAAACTGTTTTTT	CASSSRQGAYEKLFF
TRBJ1-5	-	few	TRBV12-3/TRBV12-4	TGTGCCAGCAGTCCAGACGGGTGGGCCAATCAGCCCCAGCATTTT	CASSPDGWANQPQHF
TRBJ2-2	TRBD2	few	TRBV4-3	TGCGCCAGCAGCCCCGATACCCTAGCGGGGGCCGCCGGGGAGCTGTTTTTT	CASSPDTLAGAAGELFF
TRBJ2-1	-	-	TRBV6-2/TRBV6-3	TGTGCCAGCAGTATCGGACCCGGACGTGTCAATGAGCAGTTCTTC	CASSIGPGRVNEQFF
TRBJ1-2	-	-	TRBV27	TGTGCCAGCACGAGAAGAGGGGGACAAAACTATGGCTACACCTTC	CASTRRGGQNYGYTF
TRBJ2-5	TRBD2	-	TRBV20-1	TGCAGTGCCCCAGCGGGGGGGCGCGAGACCCAGTACTTC	CSAPAGGRETQYF
TRBJ2-7	-	-	TRBV7-2	TGTGCCAGCAGCTTAATTGGAGGGACCTACGAGCAGTACTTC	CASSLIGGTYEQYF
TRBJ2-1	TRBD2	-	TRBV10-3	TGTGCCATCAGTCTGCGTGATAGCGGGGGACGCAATGAGCAGTTCTTC	CAISLRDSGGRNEQFF
TRBJ2-1	TRBD2	-	TRBV30	TGTGCCTGGAGTGTACAGGCCGGGAGGCATGAGCAGTTCTTC	CAWSVQAGRHEQFF
TRBJ1-4	-	-	TRBV7-2	TGTGCCAGCAGCTTAATGGGGTCTAATGAAGAACTGTTTTTT	CASSLMGSNEELFF
TRBJ1-4	-	-	TRBV18	TGTGCCAGCTCACCACGGGGGCAAGCAACTAATGAAAAACTGTTTTTT	CASSPRGQATNEKLFF
TRBJ2-3	-	-	TRBV27	TGTGCCAGCAATCTAGGAGGATCGATGATGGGAGATACGCAGTATTTT	CASNLGGSMMGDTQYF
TRBJ1-4	TRBD1	-	TRBV12-3/TRBV12-4	TGTGCCAGCAGTTCACAGGGGATGAATGAAAAACTGTTTTTT	CASSSQGMNEKLFF
TRBJ2-7	-	many	TRBV29-1	TGCAGCGTAGAGGACGGACTCTACGAGCAGTACTTC	CSVEDGLYEQYF
TRBJ1-5	TRBD1	-	TRBV12-3/TRBV12-4	TGTGCCAGCAGTCCCGGGACAGATAGCAATCAGCCCCAGCATTTT	CASSPGTDSNQPQHF
TRBJ1-1	-	-	TRBV13	TGTGCCAGCAGCGATAGGTTAACGTTGAACACTGAAGCTTTCTTT	CASSDRLTLNTEAFF
TRBJ2-5	-	-	TRBV20-1	TGCAGTGCTAGAGGGCCGACTACTATGGAGACCCAGTACTTC	CSARGPTTMETQYF
TRBJ2-3	-	few	TRBV20-1	TGCAGTGCTAGTTCCGCAGGCGACGGAAGCACGGATACGCAGTATTTT	CSASSAGDGSTDTQYF